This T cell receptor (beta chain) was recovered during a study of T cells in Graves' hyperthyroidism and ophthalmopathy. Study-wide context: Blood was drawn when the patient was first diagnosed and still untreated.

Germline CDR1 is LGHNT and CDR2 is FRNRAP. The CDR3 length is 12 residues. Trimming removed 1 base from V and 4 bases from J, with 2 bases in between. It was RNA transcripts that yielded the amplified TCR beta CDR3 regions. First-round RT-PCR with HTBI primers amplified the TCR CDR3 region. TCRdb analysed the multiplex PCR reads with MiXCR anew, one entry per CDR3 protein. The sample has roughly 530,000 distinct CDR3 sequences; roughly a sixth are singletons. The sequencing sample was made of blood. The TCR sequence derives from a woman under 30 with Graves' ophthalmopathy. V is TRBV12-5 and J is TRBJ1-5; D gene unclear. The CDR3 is CASGLANQPQHF. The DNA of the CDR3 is TGTGCTAGTGGTTTGGCAAATCAGCCCCAGCATTTT.